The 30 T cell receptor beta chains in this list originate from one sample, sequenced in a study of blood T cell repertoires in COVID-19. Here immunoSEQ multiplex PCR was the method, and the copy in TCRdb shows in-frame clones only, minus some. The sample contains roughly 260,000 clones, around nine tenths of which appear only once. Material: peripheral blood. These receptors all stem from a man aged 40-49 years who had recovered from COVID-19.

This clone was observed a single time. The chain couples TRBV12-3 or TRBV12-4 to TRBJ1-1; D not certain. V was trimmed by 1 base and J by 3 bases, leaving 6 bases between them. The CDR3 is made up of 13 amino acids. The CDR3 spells CASSLGEYTEAFF. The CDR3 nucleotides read TGTGCCAGCAGTTTAGGCGAGTACACTGAAGCTTTCTTT.

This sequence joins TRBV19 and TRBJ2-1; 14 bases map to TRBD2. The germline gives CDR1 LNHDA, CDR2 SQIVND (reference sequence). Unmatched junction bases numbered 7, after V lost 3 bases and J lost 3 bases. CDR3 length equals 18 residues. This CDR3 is CASSMRTSGGTRYNEQFF. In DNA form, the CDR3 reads TGTGCCAGTAGTATGCGGACTAGCGGGGGGACCCGCTACAATGAGCAGTTCTTC.

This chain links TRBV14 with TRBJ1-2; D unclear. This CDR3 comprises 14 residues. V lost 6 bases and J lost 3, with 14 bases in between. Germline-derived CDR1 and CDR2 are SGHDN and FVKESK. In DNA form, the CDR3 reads TGTGCCAGCAGTGGGGTCCGGGGTTACTATGGCTACACCTTC. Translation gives CASSGVRGYYGYTF.

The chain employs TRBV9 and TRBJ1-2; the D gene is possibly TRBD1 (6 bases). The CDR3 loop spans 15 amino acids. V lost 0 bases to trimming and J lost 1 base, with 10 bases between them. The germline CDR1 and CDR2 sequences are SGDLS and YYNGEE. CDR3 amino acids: CASSVGAGDNYGYTF. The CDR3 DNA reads TGTGCCAGCAGCGTAGGGGCAGGGGATAACTATGGCTACACCTTC.

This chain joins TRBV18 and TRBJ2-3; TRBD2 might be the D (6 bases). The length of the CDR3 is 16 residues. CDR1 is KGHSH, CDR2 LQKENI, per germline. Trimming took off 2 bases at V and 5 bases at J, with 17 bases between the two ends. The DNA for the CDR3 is TGTGCCAGCTCACCAGAAGTGACTAGGAAACTAGATACGCAGTATTTT. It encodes CASSPEVTRKLDTQYF.

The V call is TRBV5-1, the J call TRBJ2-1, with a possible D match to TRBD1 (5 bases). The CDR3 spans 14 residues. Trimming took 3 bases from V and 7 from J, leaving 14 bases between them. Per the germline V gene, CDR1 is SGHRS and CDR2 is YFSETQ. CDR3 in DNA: TGCGCCAGCAGCTCTTCCAGGGCGGAGAATGAGCAGTTCTTC. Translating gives CASSSSRAENEQFF.

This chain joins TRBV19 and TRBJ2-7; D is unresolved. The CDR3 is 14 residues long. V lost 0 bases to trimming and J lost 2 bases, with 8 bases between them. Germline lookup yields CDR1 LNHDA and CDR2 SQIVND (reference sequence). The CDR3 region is CASSIESPPYEQYF. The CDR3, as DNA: TGTGCCAGTAGTATAGAGAGTCCCCCCTACGAGCAGTACTTC.

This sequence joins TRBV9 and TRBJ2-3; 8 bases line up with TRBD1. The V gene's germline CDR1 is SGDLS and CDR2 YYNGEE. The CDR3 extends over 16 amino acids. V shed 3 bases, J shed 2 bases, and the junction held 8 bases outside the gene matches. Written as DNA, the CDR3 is TGTGCCAGCAGCGGGGGGACAGGTGGGCCCACAGATACGCAGTATTTT. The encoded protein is CASSGGTGGPTDTQYF.

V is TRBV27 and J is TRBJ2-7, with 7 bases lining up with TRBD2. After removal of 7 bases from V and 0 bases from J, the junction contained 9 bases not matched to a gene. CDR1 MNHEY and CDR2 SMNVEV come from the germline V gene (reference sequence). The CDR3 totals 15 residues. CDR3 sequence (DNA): TGTGCCAGCACCCGGGCCGGGGGGAGCTCCTACGAGCAGTACTTC. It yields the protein CASTRAGGSSYEQYF.

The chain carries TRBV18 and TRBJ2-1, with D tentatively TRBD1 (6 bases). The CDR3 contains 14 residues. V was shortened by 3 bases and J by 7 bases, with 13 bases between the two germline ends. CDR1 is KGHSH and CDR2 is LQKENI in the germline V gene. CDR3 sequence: CASSPALQGNEQFF. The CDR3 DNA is TGTGCCAGCTCACCTGCCTTACAGGGAAATGAGCAGTTCTTC.

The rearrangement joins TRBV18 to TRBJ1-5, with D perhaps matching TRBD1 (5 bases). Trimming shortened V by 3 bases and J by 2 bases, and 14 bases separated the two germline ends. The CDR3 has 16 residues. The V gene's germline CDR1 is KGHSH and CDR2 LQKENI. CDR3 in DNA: TGTGCCAGCTCACCGGGAAGGGTAGGGGGCAATCAGCCCCAGCATTTT. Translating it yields CASSPGRVGGNQPQHF.

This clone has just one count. The CDR3 region has the DNA TGTGCCAGCAGCTTCGTCGGGTCGTCGGGGAGAGAGACCCAGTACTTC. Residues: CASSFVGSSGRETQYF. The chain recombines TRBV7-7 with TRBJ2-5; perhaps TRBD2 as D (5 bases). V lost 3 bases, J lost 4 bases, and 18 bases lay in between. Germline-derived CDR1 and CDR2 are SSHAT and FNYEAQ (reference sequence). The CDR3 runs 16 residues.

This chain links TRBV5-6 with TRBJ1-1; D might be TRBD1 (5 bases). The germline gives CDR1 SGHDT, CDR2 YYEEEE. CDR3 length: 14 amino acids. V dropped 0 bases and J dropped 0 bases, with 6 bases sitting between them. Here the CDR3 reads CASSLGQMNTEAFF. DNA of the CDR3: TGTGCCAGCAGCTTGGGACAGATGAACACTGAAGCTTTCTTT.

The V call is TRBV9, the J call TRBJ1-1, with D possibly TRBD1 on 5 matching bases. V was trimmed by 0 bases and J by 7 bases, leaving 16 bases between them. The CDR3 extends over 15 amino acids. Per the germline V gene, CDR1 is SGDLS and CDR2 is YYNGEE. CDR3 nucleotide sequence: TGTGCCAGCAGCGTAGCCCAGGGTAGGGATAATGAAGCTTTCTTT. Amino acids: CASSVAQGRDNEAFF.

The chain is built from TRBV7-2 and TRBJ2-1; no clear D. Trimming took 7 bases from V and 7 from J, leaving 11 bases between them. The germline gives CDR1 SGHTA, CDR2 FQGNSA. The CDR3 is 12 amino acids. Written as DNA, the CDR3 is TGTGCCAGCACCCCCTCCAGGAATGAGCAGTTCTTC. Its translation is CASTPSRNEQFF.

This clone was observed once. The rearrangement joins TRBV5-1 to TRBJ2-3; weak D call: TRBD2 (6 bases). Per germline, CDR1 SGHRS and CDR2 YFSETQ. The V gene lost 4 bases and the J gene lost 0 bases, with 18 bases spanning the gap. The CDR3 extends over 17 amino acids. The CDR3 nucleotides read TGCGCCAGCAGCCCCTCTTCCGAGCGGGCTAGCACAGATACGCAGTATTTT. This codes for CASSPSSERASTDTQYF.

CDR3 in amino acids: CASSSLGGQAAFF. DNA of the CDR3: TGTGCCAGCAGCTCCCTGGGTGGACAAGCAGCTTTCTTT. V usage is TRBV9 and J usage is TRBJ1-1; weak D call: TRBD1 (5 bases). The germline V gene has CDR1 SGDLS and CDR2 YYNGEE. The length of the CDR3 is 13 residues. Deletions cut 4 bases from V and 10 bases from J, with 17 bases between.

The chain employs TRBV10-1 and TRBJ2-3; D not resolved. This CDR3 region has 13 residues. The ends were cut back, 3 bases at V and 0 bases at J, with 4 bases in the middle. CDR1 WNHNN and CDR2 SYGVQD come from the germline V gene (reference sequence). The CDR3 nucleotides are TGCGCCAGCAGTGATTCTAGCACAGATACGCAGTATTTT. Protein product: CASSDSSTDTQYF.

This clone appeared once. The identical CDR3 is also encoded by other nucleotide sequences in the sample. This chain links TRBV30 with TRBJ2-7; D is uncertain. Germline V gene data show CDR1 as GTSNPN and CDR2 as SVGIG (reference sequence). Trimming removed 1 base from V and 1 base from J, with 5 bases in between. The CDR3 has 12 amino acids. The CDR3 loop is CAWSDGSYEQYF. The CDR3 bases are TGTGCCTGGAGTGACGGTTCCTACGAGCAGTACTTC.

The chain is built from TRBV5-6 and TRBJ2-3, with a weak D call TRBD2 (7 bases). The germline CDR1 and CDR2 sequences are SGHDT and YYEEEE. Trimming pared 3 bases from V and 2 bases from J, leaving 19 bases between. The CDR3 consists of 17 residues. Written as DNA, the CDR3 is TGTGCCAGCAGCTCCGGTGGGGGGGGCCGGATCACAGATACGCAGTATTTT. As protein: CASSSGGGGRITDTQYF. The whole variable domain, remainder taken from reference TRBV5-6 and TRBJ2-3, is DAGVTQSPTHLIKTRGQQVTLRCSPKSGHDTVSWYQQALGQGPQFIFQYYEEEERQRGNFPDRFSGHQFPNYSSELNVNALLLGDSALYLCASSSGGGGRITDTQYFGPGTRLTVL.

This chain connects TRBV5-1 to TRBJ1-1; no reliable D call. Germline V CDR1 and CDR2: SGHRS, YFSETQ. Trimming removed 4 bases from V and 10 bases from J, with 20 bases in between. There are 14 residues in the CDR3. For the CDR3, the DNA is TGCGCCAGCAGCCGAGACGATGGTTTGGCGGGAGCTTTCTTT. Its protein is CASSRDDGLAGAFF. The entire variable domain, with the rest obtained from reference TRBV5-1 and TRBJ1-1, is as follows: KAGVTQTPRYLIKTRGQQVTLSCSPISGHRSVSWYQQTPGQGLQFLFEYFSETQRNKGNFPGRFSGRQFSNSRSEMNVSTLELGDSALYLCASSRDDGLAGAFFGQGTRLTVV.

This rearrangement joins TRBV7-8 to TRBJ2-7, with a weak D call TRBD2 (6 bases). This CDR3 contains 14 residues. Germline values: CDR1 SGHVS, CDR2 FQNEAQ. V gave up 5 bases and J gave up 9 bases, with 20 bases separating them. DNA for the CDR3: TGTGCCAGCAGCCCCCGGGAGCCAGTTTTCGGGCAGTACTTC. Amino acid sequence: CASSPREPVFGQYF.

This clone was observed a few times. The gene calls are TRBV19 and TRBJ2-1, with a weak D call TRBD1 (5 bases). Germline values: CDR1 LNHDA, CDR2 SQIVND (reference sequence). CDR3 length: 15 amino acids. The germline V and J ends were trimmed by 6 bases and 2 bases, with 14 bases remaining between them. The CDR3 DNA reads TGTGCCAGTAGAATCGACAGTGAACCCTACAATGAGCAGTTCTTC. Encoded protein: CASRIDSEPYNEQFF.

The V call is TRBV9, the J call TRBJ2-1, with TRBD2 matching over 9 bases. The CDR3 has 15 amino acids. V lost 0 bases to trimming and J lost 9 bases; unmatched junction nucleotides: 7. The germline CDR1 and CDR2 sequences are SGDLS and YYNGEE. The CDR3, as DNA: TGTGCCAGCAGCGTAGTTGCGGGAGGGCCGGGTGAGCAGTTCTTC. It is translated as CASSVVAGGPGEQFF.

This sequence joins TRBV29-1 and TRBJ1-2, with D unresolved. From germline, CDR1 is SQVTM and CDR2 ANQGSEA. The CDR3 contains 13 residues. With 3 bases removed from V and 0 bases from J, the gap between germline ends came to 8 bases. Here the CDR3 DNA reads TGCAGCGTTGACGCGTACCCTAACTATGGCTACACCTTC. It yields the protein CSVDAYPNYGYTF.

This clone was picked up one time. CDR3 coding DNA: TGTGCCAGCAACCCAGGGGAGACTAACTATGGCTACACCTTC. It is translated as CASNPGETNYGYTF. The J gene is TRBJ1-2, the V gene TRBV7-2; a weak D match, TRBD1 (6 bases). Germline V gene sequence: CDR1 SGHTA, CDR2 FQGNSA. The CDR3 length is 14 residues. V lost 7 bases and J 0 bases, leaving 12 bases between the germline ends.

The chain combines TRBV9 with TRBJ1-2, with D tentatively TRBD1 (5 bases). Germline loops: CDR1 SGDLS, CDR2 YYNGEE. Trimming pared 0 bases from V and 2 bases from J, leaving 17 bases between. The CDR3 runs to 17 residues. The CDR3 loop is CASSVVPRGGGNYGYTF. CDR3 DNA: TGTGCCAGCAGCGTAGTCCCGCGGGGGGGAGGAAACTATGGCTACACCTTC.

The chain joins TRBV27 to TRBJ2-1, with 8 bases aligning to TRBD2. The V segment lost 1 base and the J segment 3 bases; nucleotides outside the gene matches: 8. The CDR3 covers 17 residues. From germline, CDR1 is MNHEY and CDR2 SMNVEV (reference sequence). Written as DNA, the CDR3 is TGTGCCAGCAGTTTATACCCCGGGGGGGCCCTCTACAATGAGCAGTTCTTC. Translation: CASSLYPGGALYNEQFF.

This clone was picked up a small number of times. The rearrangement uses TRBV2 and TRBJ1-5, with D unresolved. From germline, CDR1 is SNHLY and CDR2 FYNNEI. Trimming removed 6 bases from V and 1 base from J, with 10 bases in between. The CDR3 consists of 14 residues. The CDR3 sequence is CASRIDTSNQPQHF. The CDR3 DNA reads TGTGCCAGCAGGATCGATACAAGCAATCAGCCCCAGCATTTT.

As DNA, the CDR3 is TGTGCCAGCTCACCACTAAGCGGGGTGTCCTACGAGCAGTACTTC. Encoded protein: CASSPLSGVSYEQYF. The chain employs TRBV18 and TRBJ2-7; 7 bases align to TRBD2. The length of the CDR3 is 15 residues. Germline V lookup: CDR1 KGHSH, CDR2 LQKENI. V lost 1 base and J lost 1; bases outside the gene matches: 4.